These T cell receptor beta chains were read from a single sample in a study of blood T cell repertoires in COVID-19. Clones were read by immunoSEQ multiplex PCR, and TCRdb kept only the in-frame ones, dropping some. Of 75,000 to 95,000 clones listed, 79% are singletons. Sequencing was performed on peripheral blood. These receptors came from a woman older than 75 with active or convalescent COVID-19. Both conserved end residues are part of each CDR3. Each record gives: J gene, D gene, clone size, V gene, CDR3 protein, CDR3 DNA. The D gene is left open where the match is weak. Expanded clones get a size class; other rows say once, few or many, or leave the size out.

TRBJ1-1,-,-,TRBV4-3,CASTGGGMNTEAFF,TGCGCCAGCACGGGGGGCGGAATGAACACTGAAGCTTTCTTT
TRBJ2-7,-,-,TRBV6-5,CASSYSRAYYEQYF,TGTGCCAGCAGTTACTCGAGGGCCTACTACGAGCAGTACTTC
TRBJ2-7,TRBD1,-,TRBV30,CAWSVQGLGTGAYEQYF,TGTGCCTGGAGTGTACAGGGTTTGGGGACAGGAGCGTACGAGCAGTACTTC
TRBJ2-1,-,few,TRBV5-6,CASSSYRDSLLF,TGTGCCAGCAGCAGCTACCGGGACTCCCTCCTCTTC
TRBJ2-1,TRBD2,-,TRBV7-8,CASSSFVGGDYNEQFF,TGTGCCAGCAGCTCGTTTGTTGGGGGGGACTACAATGAGCAGTTCTTC
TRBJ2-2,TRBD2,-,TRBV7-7,CASSPRLAGASNTGELFF,TGTGCTAGCAGTCCGAGACTAGCGGGAGCCTCGAACACCGGGGAGCTGTTTTTT
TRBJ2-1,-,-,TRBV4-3,CASSQESYSYNEQFF,TGCGCCAGCAGCCAAGAGTCCTACTCCTACAATGAGCAGTTCTTC
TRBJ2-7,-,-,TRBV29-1,CSVVIAGGAGKRYEQYF,TGCAGCGTTGTTATTGCTGGAGGGGCGGGAAAGAGGTACGAGCAGTACTTC
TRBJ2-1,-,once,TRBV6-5,CASSYPGSYNEQFF,TGTGCCAGCAGTTACCCGGGGTCCTACAATGAGCAGTTCTTC
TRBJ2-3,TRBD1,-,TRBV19,CATNRGRTDTQYF,TGTGCCACCAACAGGGGGCGCACGGATACGCAGTATTTT
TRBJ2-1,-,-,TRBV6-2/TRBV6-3,CASSQQRSSYNEQFF,TGTGCCAGCAGTCAGCAGCGGAGCTCCTACAATGAGCAGTTCTTC
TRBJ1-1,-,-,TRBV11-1,CASSFVQNTEAFF,TGTGCCAGCAGCTTCGTACAGAACACTGAAGCTTTCTTT
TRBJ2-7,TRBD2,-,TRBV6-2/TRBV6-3,CASSTLTSGSTSYEQYF,TGTGCCAGCAGTACTCTGACTAGCGGGAGTACCTCCTACGAGCAGTACTTC
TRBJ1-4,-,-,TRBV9,CASTRSGVSGEKLFF,TGTGCCAGCACCCGTTCCGGGGTTAGTGGGGAAAAACTGTTTTTT
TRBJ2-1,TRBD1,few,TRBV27,CASSSPYRGTSYNEQFF,TGTGCCAGCAGTTCCCCCTACAGGGGGACCAGCTACAATGAGCAGTTCTTC
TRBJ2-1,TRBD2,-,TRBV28,CASSTHFGLAGGNEQFF,TGTGCCAGCAGCACTCACTTTGGGCTAGCGGGAGGCAATGAGCAGTTCTTC
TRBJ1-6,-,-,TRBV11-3,CASSLDRRGIPNSPLHF,TGTGCCAGCAGCTTAGATCGGAGAGGGATCCCCAATTCACCCCTCCACTTT
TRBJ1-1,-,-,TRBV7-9,CASSSPPGGKQNTEAFF,TGTGCCAGCAGCTCACCCCCGGGGGGAAAACAGAACACTGAAGCTTTCTTT
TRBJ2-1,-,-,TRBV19,CASSIRQGFNEQFF,TGTGCCAGTAGTATAAGGCAGGGTTTCAATGAGCAGTTCTTC
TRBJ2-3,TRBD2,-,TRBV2,CASSAPPYTSGKTDTQYF,TGTGCCAGCAGTGCCCCACCCTATACTAGCGGGAAGACAGATACGCAGTATTTT
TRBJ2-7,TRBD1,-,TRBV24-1,CATIENIRDRVSYEQYF,TGTGCCACCATTGAAAATATTCGGGACAGGGTCTCCTACGAGCAGTACTTC
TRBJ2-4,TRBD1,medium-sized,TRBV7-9,CASSLPGTGVAIQYF,TGTGCCAGCAGCCTACCCGGGACAGGGGTGGCCATTCAGTACTTC
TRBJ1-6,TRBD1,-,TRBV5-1,CASSLGQGARDSPLHF,TGCGCCAGCAGCTTGGGACAGGGGGCACGGGATTCACCCCTCCACTTT
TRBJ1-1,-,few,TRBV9,CATSRDIKTEAFF,TGTGCCACCTCGAGGGACATAAAAACTGAAGCTTTCTTT
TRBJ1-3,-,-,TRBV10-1,CASSRDNSGNTIYF,TGCGCCAGCAGTCGAGATAACTCTGGAAACACCATATATTTT
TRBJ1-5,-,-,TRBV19,CASSTSPGSNQPQHF,TGTGCCAGTAGTACTAGCCCGGGCAGCAATCAGCCCCAGCATTTT
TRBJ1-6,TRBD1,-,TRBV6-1,CASSEALTGGNPPLHF,TGTGCCAGCAGTGAAGCCCTGACAGGGGGCAATCCACCCCTCCACTTT
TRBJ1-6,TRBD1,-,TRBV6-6,CAATRGNSPLHF,TGTGCCGCGACCAGGGGGAATTCACCCCTCCACTTT
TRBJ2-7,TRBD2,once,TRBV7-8,CASSLGGGPEQYF,TGTGCCAGCAGCTTGGGCGGGGGGCCCGAGCAGTACTTC
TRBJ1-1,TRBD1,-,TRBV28,CASSLAGGYNTEAFF,TGTGCCAGCAGTTTAGCAGGGGGCTATAACACTGAAGCTTTCTTT
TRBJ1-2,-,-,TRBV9,CASSVALTTVLGYTF,TGTGCCAGCAGCGTAGCACTTACCACCGTCTTAGGCTACACCTTC
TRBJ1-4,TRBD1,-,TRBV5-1,CASRPTGVEGEKLFF,TGCGCCAGCAGGCCTACAGGGGTAGAGGGTGAAAAACTGTTTTTT
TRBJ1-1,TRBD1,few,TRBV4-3,CASSQTRDRGQAEAFF,TGCGCCAGCAGCCAGACCCGGGACAGGGGGCAGGCTGAAGCTTTCTTT
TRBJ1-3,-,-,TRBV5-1,CASSLQGAGNTIYF,TGCGCCAGCAGCCTCCAGGGTGCTGGAAACACCATATATTTT
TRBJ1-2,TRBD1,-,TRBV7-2,CASSLGGQGNGYTF,TGTGCCAGCAGCTTAGGGGGACAGGGAAATGGCTACACCTTC
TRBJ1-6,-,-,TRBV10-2,CAMQSVPNSPLHF,TGCGCCATGCAATCAGTTCCCAATTCACCCCTCCACTTT